Presented here are 17 T cell receptor beta chains from one specimen sequenced in a study of blood T cell repertoires in COVID-19. This table comes from immunoSEQ multiplex PCR, and its TCRdb copy is limited to in-frame clones, with some not included. The sample yields over 110,000 clones, just under 80% seen once. The sample was peripheral blood. These receptors were obtained from a woman aged 55-75 years with acute or convalescent COVID-19.

The CDR3 here is CASSQSLAGVNEQYF. CDR3 nucleotides: TGTGCCAGCAGCCAATCTCTAGCGGGAGTCAACGAGCAGTACTTC. This chain connects TRBV3-1 (or the pseudogene TRBV3-2) to TRBJ2-7; 10 nucleotides line up with TRBD2. J lost 5 bases, V lost 2 bases, and 6 bases had no gene match. There are 15 residues in the CDR3. The germline V gene encodes CDR1 LGHDT and CDR2 YNNKEL (reference sequence).

The count of this clone is one. The rearrangement uses TRBV6-5 and TRBJ2-1; TRBD2 matches 11 bases. Trimming cost V 8 bases and J 6 bases; bases outside gene matches: 6. The germline gives CDR1 MNHEY, CDR2 SVGAGI. CDR3 length equals 14 residues. CDR3 residues: CASRTSGRPNEQFF. CDR3 bases: TGTGCCAGCCGGACTAGCGGGCGTCCCAATGAGCAGTTCTTC.

The chain has TRBV10-1 and TRBJ2-7; tentative D call: TRBD2 (6 bases). V gave up 2 bases and J gave up 5 bases, with 13 bases separating them. CDR3 size: 14 residues. Germline V gives CDR1 WNHNN, CDR2 SYGVQD (reference sequence). CDR3 sequence (DNA): TGCGCCAGCAGTGAGAGACTAGGCCCCGACGAGCAGTACTTC. Encoded protein: CASSERLGPDEQYF.

This sequence joins TRBV30 and TRBJ1-2; no clear D. The CDR3 is 14 amino acids. The germline CDR1 and CDR2 sequences are GTSNPN and SVGIG (reference sequence). The V and J ends lost 0 bases and 8 bases respectively, with 16 bases between them. The CDR3 reads CAWSVETRREGYTF. In nucleotides, the CDR3 is TGTGCCTGGAGTGTCGAGACTCGGAGGGAGGGCTACACCTTC.

The chain links TRBV3-1 (or the pseudogene TRBV3-2) to TRBJ2-1; 12 bases match TRBD2. The CDR3 is made up of 15 amino acids. V lost 6 bases to trimming and J lost 6 bases; unmatched junction nucleotides: 6. Looked up from germline, CDR1 is LGHDT and CDR2 is YNNKEL (reference sequence). DNA for the CDR3: TGTGCCAGCAGATTAGGACTAGCGGGGCGCAATGAGCAGTTCTTC. Translating gives CASRLGLAGRNEQFF.

The V call is TRBV3-1 (or the pseudogene TRBV3-2), the J call TRBJ2-1, with 8 bases lining up with TRBD2. CDR3 length: 17 residues. Looked up from germline, CDR1 is LGHDT and CDR2 is YNNKEL (reference sequence). V shed 0 bases, J shed 3 bases, and the junction held 7 bases outside the gene matches. CDR3 bases: TGTGCCAGCAGCCAAGATAAACTAGCGGAAAACTACAATGAGCAGTTCTTC. This codes for CASSQDKLAENYNEQFF.

Written as DNA, the CDR3 is TGTGCCAGCAGCCCTAACGACAGTTTGGGAGGGCCCCAGCATTTT. As protein: CASSPNDSLGGPQHF. This chain joins TRBV7-9 and TRBJ1-5; perhaps TRBD1 as D (5 bases). V was cut by 5 bases and J by 9 bases, with 20 bases left in between. Germline CDR1 and CDR2: SEHNR and FQNEAQ (reference sequence). This CDR3 is built from 15 residues.

The chain combines TRBV28 with TRBJ1-3; D unresolved. Germline CDR1 MDHEN, CDR2 SYDVKM. Trimming removed 3 bases from V and 0 bases from J, with 9 bases in between. The CDR3 loop spans 15 amino acids. CDR3 region: CASSFQSGSGNTIYF. CDR3 coding DNA: TGTGCCAGCAGTTTTCAATCCGGCTCTGGAAACACCATATATTTT.

The gene calls are TRBV5-6 and TRBJ1-1, with D unresolved. Trimming removed 0 bases from V and 1 base from J, with 13 bases in between. The CDR3 sequence is 16 residues long. Looked up from germline, CDR1 is SGHDT and CDR2 is YYEEEE. Written as DNA, the CDR3 is TGTGCCAGCAGCTTGGCCGTTCTTCGCAGGAACACTGAAGCTTTCTTT. Encoded protein: CASSLAVLRRNTEAFF. Looking up the rest from reference TRBV5-6 and TRBJ1-1 gives the full variable domain: DAGVTQSPTHLIKTRGQQVTLRCSPKSGHDTVSWYQQALGQGPQFIFQYYEEEERQRGNFPDRFSGHQFPNYSSELNVNALLLGDSALYLCASSLAVLRRNTEAFFGQGTRLTVV.

This clone was seen only a few times. The rearrangement links TRBV19 to TRBJ1-5; possible D gene TRBD1, 5 bases. With 4 bases removed from V and 7 bases from J, the gap between germline ends came to 11 bases. The CDR3 loop spans 13 amino acids. Germline-derived CDR1 and CDR2 are LNHDA and SQIVND (reference sequence). CDR3 sequence: CASSRQGEQPQHF. The CDR3 coding sequence is TGTGCCAGTAGTAGGCAGGGCGAACAGCCCCAGCATTTT.

The chain is built from TRBV18 and TRBJ2-7, with D tentatively TRBD2 (6 bases). There are 22 residues in the CDR3. Germline V gene sequence: CDR1 KGHSH, CDR2 LQKENI. V dropped 0 bases and J dropped 1 base, with 31 bases sitting between them. The CDR3 sequence: CASSPPLGGEGSGPQRSYEQYF. The CDR3, as DNA: TGTGCCAGCTCACCACCGTTGGGGGGAGAGGGTAGTGGTCCTCAGAGGTCCTACGAGCAGTACTTC. Full variable domain (rest looked up from reference TRBV18 and TRBJ2-7): NAGVMQNPRHLVRRRGQEARLRCSPMKGHSHVYWYRQLPEEGLKFMVYLQKENIIDESGMPKERFSAEFPKEGPSILRIQQVVRGDSAAYFCASSPPLGGEGSGPQRSYEQYFGPGTRLTVT.

The chain carries TRBV6-6 and TRBJ1-2; TRBD1 agrees at 7 bases. CDR1 is MNHNY and CDR2 is SVGAGI in the germline V gene (reference sequence). The junction had 10 bases not matched to a gene; V was cut back by 5 bases and J by 4 bases. The CDR3 is made up of 15 amino acids. In nucleotides, the CDR3 is TGTGCCAGCAGTACTACTCCGACAGGGTTCTATGGCTACACCTTC. It codes for CASSTTPTGFYGYTF.

V gene TRBV28 combines with J gene TRBJ1-2; D uncertain. Germline V gives CDR1 MDHEN, CDR2 SYDVKM. With 10 bases removed from V and 2 bases from J, the gap between germline ends came to 11 bases. CDR3 length equals 12 residues. The CDR3 region has the DNA TGTGCCACCCAACTGATCAACTATGGCTACACCTTC. Translating gives CATQLINYGYTF.

This chain links TRBV27 with TRBJ2-7; D not resolved. This CDR3 comprises 11 residues. The V end lost 5 bases, the J end lost 3 bases, and 5 bases lay between the germline ends. Germline lookup yields CDR1 MNHEY and CDR2 SMNVEV (reference sequence). The CDR3 DNA is TGTGCCAGCAGTCCCGGCTACGAGCAGTACTTC. As protein: CASSPGYEQYF.

The V call is TRBV28, the J call TRBJ2-5; TRBD1 agrees at 8 bases. The CDR3 has 16 residues. The trim removed 0 bases at V and 4 bases at J, leaving 7 bases unmatched. In germline, CDR1 is MDHEN, CDR2 SYDVKM. The DNA for the CDR3 is TGTGCCAGCAGTTTATGGCAGGGGGCCCTAAGAGAGACCCAGTACTTC. Amino acids: CASSLWQGALRETQYF.

This clone has just one count. The J gene is TRBJ2-1, the V gene TRBV11-2; 11 positions agree with TRBD2. Per germline, CDR1 SGHAT and CDR2 FQNNGV. The CDR3 loop spans 15 amino acids. Losses at the gene ends were 2 bases for V and 3 bases for J; bases not matched to a gene: 0. CDR3 coding DNA: TGTGCCAGCAGCTTACTAGCGGGAGGCTACAATGAGCAGTTCTTC. Its translation is CASSLLAGGYNEQFF.

The chain recombines TRBV2 with TRBJ1-5; tentative D call: TRBD1 (6 bases). The CDR3 length is 17 residues. The germline gives CDR1 SNHLY, CDR2 FYNNEI. Trimming took 0 bases from V and 1 from J, leaving 13 bases between them. CDR3 in amino acids: CASSEAKGRGSNQPQHF. CDR3 bases: TGTGCCAGCAGTGAAGCTAAAGGCAGGGGAAGCAATCAGCCCCAGCATTTT.